This TCR beta chain was captured by sequencing in a study of CD8 T cells in Susac syndrome (dated by TCRdb to the late 2010s). Study-level background: Whether CD8+ T cell activation and differentiation in Susac syndrome was antigen driven was tested using repertoire sequencing. CD8+ T cell repertoire clonality was compared between more than ten healthy donors, around 14 Susac syndrome patients and approximately 16 multiple sclerosis patients. General findings and caveats noted by the study authors: The TCR sequencing and HLA analysis was acknowledged to have included a relatively small number of individuals.

For this clonotype: Its recognized antigen is unknown. The sample holds no much larger clone one base away, and base qualities are not on file.

The germline V gene (reference sequence) specifies LNHDA as CDR1 and SQIVND as CDR2. The CDR3, cysteine through phenylalanine, is 14 amino acids long. CDR3 DNA only is kept here, 42 bases in frame from base 1. V is cut back by 5 bases and J by 2 bases, with 2 bases in the junction unmatched. Peripheral blood CD8+ and CD4+ T cells from healthy donors, Susac syndrome patients and multiple sclerosis patients were profiled by high-throughput TCR beta sequencing. Multiple sclerosis controls were treatment-naive patients with stable or active relapsing-remitting disease fulfilling revised McDonald criteria. CD8+ TEMRA cells were enriched by FACS, while bulk CD8+ and CD4+ T cells were purified by magnetic negative isolation. Blood was collected in EDTA tubes and processed within 24 hours, with PBMCs isolated through density gradient centrifugation. PBMCs intended for TCR sequencing were cryopreserved in liquid nitrogen and were subsequently thawed in a 37 degrees C water bath. The sorted or isolated CD4+, CD8+ and CD8+ TEMRA cells reached a purity of at least 90%.

RNA was extracted using the RNeasy kit, and about 0.5 to 1 ug of the RNA was reverse transcribed with random hexamers. The immunoSEQ multiplex PCR assay, which covers 54 Vbeta and 13 Jbeta segments, was used to amplify TCR beta CDR3 regions. PCR amplification bias was corrected using a synthetic template baseline for primer optimization and computational correction. On the authors' methods: Only productive sequences were kept, with reads annotated to V, D and J genes according to IMGT and analyzed in immunoSEQ Analyzer. To calculate clonality, Shannon entropy was normalized by log2 of the number of productive unique sequences and then subtracted from one. For each patient and control, public and private clones were evaluated among the 100 most prevalent clones. Clones were defined as Susac-specific if absent from the healthy and MS cohorts, from under 1,200 published viral clones and from other ImmuneACCESS disease sequences. TCRdb trimmed public reads at Q25 via fastp, called clones via MiXCR and kept in-frame beta chains. Entries are consolidated by CDR3 protein sequence, retaining the most common genes and DNA. The V and J calls shown here were made by TCRdb, not taken from the authors' results. Within this sample are 150,000 to 190,000 distinct CDR3 sequences, with about 94% of them counted one time only. Around 0.21% of the sample belongs to the ten largest clones.

Here the chain combines TRBV19 and TRBJ2-3, and TRBD2 matches 9 of the central bases. The source is a human donor with multiple sclerosis. Sequenced sample: CD8+ T cells from PBMCs. The nucleotide sequence is TGTGCCAGTAGTCCTAGCGGGGCCACAGATACGCAGTATTTT. Translated, it gives CASSPSGATDTQYF.